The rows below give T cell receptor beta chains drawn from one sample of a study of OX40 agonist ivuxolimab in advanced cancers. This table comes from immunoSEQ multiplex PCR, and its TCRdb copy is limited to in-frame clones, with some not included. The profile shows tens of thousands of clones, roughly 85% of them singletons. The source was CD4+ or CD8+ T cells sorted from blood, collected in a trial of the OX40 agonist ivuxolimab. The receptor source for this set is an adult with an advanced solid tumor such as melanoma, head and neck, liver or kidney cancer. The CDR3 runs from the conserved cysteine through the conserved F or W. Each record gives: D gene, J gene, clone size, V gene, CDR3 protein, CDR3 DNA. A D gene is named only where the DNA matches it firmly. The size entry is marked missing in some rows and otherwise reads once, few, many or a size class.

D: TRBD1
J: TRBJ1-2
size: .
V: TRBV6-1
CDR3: CASRGQGAYYGYTF
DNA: TGTGCCAGCAGGGGGCAGGGGGCTTACTATGGCTACACCTTC

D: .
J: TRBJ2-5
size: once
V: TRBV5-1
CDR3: CASSLAGRGGSTQYF
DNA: TGCGCCAGCAGCTTGGCAGGCAGGGGGGGTAGTACCCAGTACTTC

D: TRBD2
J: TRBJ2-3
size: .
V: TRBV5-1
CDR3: CASSPLAGVTDTQYF
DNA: TGCGCCAGCAGCCCTCTAGCGGGGGTCACAGATACGCAGTATTTT

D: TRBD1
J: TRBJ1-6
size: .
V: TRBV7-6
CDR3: CASSYGTGLNSPLHF
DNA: TGTGCCAGCAGTTATGGGACAGGATTGAATTCACCCCTCCACTTT

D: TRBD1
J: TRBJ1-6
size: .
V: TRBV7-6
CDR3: CASSLVGGGQGNSPLHF
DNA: TGTGCCAGCAGCTTAGTAGGGGGGGGACAGGGGAATTCACCCCTCCACTTT

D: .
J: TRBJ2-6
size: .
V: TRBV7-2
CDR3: CASSSGHSGANVLTF
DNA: TGTGCCAGCAGCTCCGGGCACTCTGGGGCCAACGTCCTGACTTTC

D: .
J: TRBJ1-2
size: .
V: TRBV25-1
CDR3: CASSEWVDGYGYTF
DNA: TGTGCCAGCAGTGAATGGGTGGACGGCTATGGCTACACCTTC

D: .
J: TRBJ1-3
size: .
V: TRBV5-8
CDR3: CASSLSARHSGNTIYF
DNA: TGTGCCAGCAGCTTGAGCGCTCGACACTCTGGAAACACCATATATTTT

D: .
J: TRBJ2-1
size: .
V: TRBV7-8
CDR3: CASSSGAFNEQFF
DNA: TGTGCCAGCAGCTCCGGGGCCTTCAATGAGCAGTTCTTC

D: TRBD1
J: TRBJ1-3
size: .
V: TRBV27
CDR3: CASRSDRGTSGNTIYF
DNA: TGTGCCAGCAGATCCGACAGGGGCACCTCTGGAAACACCATATATTTT

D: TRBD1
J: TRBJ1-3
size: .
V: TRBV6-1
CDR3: CASSDRGKGNTIYF
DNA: TGTGCCAGCAGTGACAGGGGGAAAGGAAACACCATATATTTT

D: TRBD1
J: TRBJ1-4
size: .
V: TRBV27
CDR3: CASSYGGTGNLGKLFF
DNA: TGTGCCAGCAGTTACGGCGGGACAGGGAATCTTGGAAAACTGTTTTTT

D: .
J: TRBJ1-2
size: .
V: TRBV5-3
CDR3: CARRETYGYTF
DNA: TGTGCCAGAAGGGAGACCTATGGCTACACCTTC